Below are 11 T cell receptor beta chains sequenced from a single sample in a study of lymphopenia after photon versus proton radiotherapy. Produced via immunoSEQ multiplex PCR; TCRdb's table is partial and in-frame only. The sample records fewer than 70,000 clones, over 80% being singletons. Here the sequenced sample was peripheral blood, taken from a patient treated with proton-based radiotherapy. These receptors all come from an elderly man with esophageal cancer.

V and J are TRBV7-8 and TRBJ2-5; 7 nucleotides match TRBD2. The CDR3 has 14 residues. Germline V gene data show CDR1 as SGHVS and CDR2 as FQNEAQ. With V trimmed by 1 base and J by 5 bases, 4 bases remained unmatched. For the CDR3, the DNA is TGTGCCAGCAGCTTAGTGGGGGGAGGGGAGACCCAGTACTTC. It is translated as CASSLVGGGETQYF.

The chain employs TRBV9 and TRBJ2-2; possibly TRBD1 or TRBD2 for D (6 bases each). This CDR3 is 18 amino acids long. Germline V gives CDR1 SGDLS, CDR2 YYNGEE. Between the trimmed V and J ends, which lost 3 bases and 6 bases, there was a span of 24 bases. The CDR3 sequence: CASSALFAPMGGPGELFF. CDR3 DNA sequence: TGTGCCAGCAGCGCCCTTTTCGCCCCAATGGGGGGCCCCGGGGAGCTGTTTTTT.

This chain connects TRBV19 to TRBJ1-1, with D hard to call. Germline assignment: CDR1 LNHDA and CDR2 SQIVND (reference sequence). CDR3 length: 14 amino acids. V was trimmed by 1 base and J by 4 bases, leaving 10 bases between them. In DNA, the CDR3 is TGTGCCAGTAGTATAGGGTTCAGAGGCACTGAAGCTTTCTTT. Translated, it gives CASSIGFRGTEAFF.

The genes are TRBV9 and TRBJ1-5; 9 bases line up with TRBD1. CDR1 SGDLS and CDR2 YYNGEE come from the germline V gene. This CDR3 comprises 16 residues. J was trimmed by 4 bases and V by 3 bases; bases with no gene match: 8. CDR3 nucleotides: TGTGCCAGCAGCGCGGCGGGACAGGGAACGAATCAGCCCCAGCATTTT. This sequence encodes CASSAAGQGTNQPQHF. The full variable domain, in which reference TRBV9 and TRBJ1-5 provide the parts outside the CDR3, is DSGVTQTPKHLITATGQRVTLRCSPRSGDLSVYWYQQSLDQGLQFLIQYYNGEERAKGNILERFSAQQFPDLHSELNLSSLELGDSALYFCASSAAGQGTNQPQHFGDGTRLSIL.

Here the CDR3 reads CASSLPGSGNTIYF. For the CDR3, the DNA is TGTGCCAGCAGCTTACCAGGGTCTGGAAACACCATATATTTT. The V gene is TRBV7-9, the J gene TRBJ1-3; D possibly corresponds to TRBD1 (5 bases). Between the trimmed V and J ends, which lost 2 bases and 1 base, there was a span of 6 bases. Germline V gene sequence: CDR1 SEHNR, CDR2 FQNEAQ (reference sequence). The length of the CDR3 is 14 residues. Variable domain in full (rest from reference TRBV7-9 and TRBJ1-3): DTGVSQNPRHKITKRGQNVTFRCDPISEHNRLYWYRQTLGQGPEFLTYFQNEAQLEKSRLLSDRFSAERPKGSFSTLEIQRTEQGDSAMYLCASSLPGSGNTIYFGEGSWLTVV.

The rearrangement joins TRBV7-9 to TRBJ2-3, with D perhaps matching TRBD2 (6 bases). The CDR3 covers 17 residues. V lost 3 bases and J 0 bases, leaving 16 bases between the germline ends. From germline, CDR1 is SEHNR and CDR2 FQNEAQ (reference sequence). In DNA form, the CDR3 reads TGTGCCAGCAGCTTCGGCTCTCTAGCGCGTAGCACAGATACGCAGTATTTT. Translation: CASSFGSLARSTDTQYF.

The rearrangement joins TRBV5-1 to TRBJ2-5, with D perhaps given as TRBD1 or TRBD2 (6 bases each). V gave up 0 bases and J gave up 5 bases, with 14 bases separating them. Germline lookup yields CDR1 SGHRS and CDR2 YFSETQ. The CDR3 has 15 residues. CDR3 sequence: CASSLEGGHFETQYF. CDR3 bases: TGCGCCAGCAGCTTGGAGGGGGGCCACTTTGAGACCCAGTACTTC. The variable domain in full, completed from reference TRBV5-1 and TRBJ2-5, reads KAGVTQTPRYLIKTRGQQVTLSCSPISGHRSVSWYQQTPGQGLQFLFEYFSETQRNKGNFPGRFSGRQFSNSRSEMNVSTLELGDSALYLCASSLEGGHFETQYFGPGTRLLVL.

The rearrangement links TRBV12-5 to TRBJ2-7; 7 nucleotides match TRBD1. The V segment lost 1 base and the J segment 3 bases; nucleotides outside the gene matches: 9. The germline gives CDR1 LGHNT, CDR2 FRNRAP. The CDR3 runs to 16 residues. The CDR3: CASGLAGQEIFYEQYF. CDR3 DNA: TGTGCTAGTGGTTTGGCCGGACAGGAGATTTTCTACGAGCAGTACTTC. The full variable domain, in which reference TRBV12-5 and TRBJ2-7 provide the parts outside the CDR3, is DARVTQTPRHKVTEMGQEVTMRCQPILGHNTVFWYRQTMMQGLELLAYFRNRAPLDDSGMPKDRFSAEMPDATLATLKIQPSEPRDSAVYFCASGLAGQEIFYEQYFGPGTRLTVT.

This chain links TRBV30 with TRBJ2-1, with a weak D call TRBD1 (6 bases). CDR1 GTSNPN and CDR2 SVGIG come from the germline V gene (reference sequence). Deletions cut 1 base from V and 7 bases from J, with 8 bases between. The CDR3 is made up of 12 amino acids. The DNA of the CDR3 is TGTGCCTGGAGTGCCCAGGGGAATGAGCAGTTCTTC. Translation gives CAWSAQGNEQFF.

The chain is built from TRBV29-1 and TRBJ2-5, with 8 bases matching TRBD2. V was pared by 4 bases and J by 3 bases, with 4 bases of the junction left unmatched. CDR1 is SQVTM, CDR2 ANQGSEA, per germline. This CDR3 spans 13 amino acids. The chain's CDR3 is CSVGAGGKETQYF. The CDR3 region has the DNA TGCAGCGTTGGGGCGGGAGGTAAAGAGACCCAGTACTTC. The entire variable domain, with the rest obtained from reference TRBV29-1 and TRBJ2-5, is as follows: SAVISQKPSRDICQRGTSLTIQCQVDSQVTMMFWYRQQPGQSLTLIATANQGSEATYESGFVIDKFPISRPNLTFSTLTVSNMSPEDSSIYLCSVGAGGKETQYFGPGTRLLVL.

J is TRBJ1-2 and V is TRBV7-2, with TRBD1 matching over 8 bases. Germline CDR1 reads SGHTA; CDR2 reads FQGNSA. The V and J ends lost 1 base and 4 bases, in that order; junction bases with no gene match: 2. The CDR3 is made up of 14 amino acids. The CDR3, as DNA: TGTGCCAGCAGCTTAGAAGACAGGGGCTATGGCTACACCTTC. Protein: CASSLEDRGYGYTF.